The 10 T cell receptor beta chains reported below all come from one sample, sequenced in a study of T cells in Graves' hyperthyroidism and ophthalmopathy. The investigators amplified TCR beta CDR3 regions from RNA transcripts. The TCR CDR3 was amplified in a first-round RT-PCR using the HTBI primer set. TCRdb called the multiplex PCR reads again in MiXCR, with one record for every CDR3 protein. The sample records under 450,000 distinct CDR3 sequences, 17% being singletons. Input material: blood. Every receptor here comes from a woman aged 25 to 39 with Graves' hyperthyroidism that later progressed to Graves' ophthalmopathy.

The chain is built from TRBV5-8 and TRBJ2-7, with D perhaps being TRBD1 or TRBD2 (5 bases each). Per germline, CDR1 SGHTS and CDR2 YDEGEE. The CDR3 runs to 14 residues. Between the trimmed V and J ends, which lost 0 bases and 4 bases, there was a span of 11 bases. CDR3 residues: CASSLGWGSYEQYF. DNA for the CDR3: TGTGCCAGCAGCTTGGGATGGGGGTCTTACGAGCAGTACTTC.

This clonotype was observed many times. This chain uses TRBV28 with TRBJ2-7; the D is unclear. The CDR3 runs 14 residues. The V gene's germline CDR1 is MDHEN and CDR2 SYDVKM. V lost 2 bases and J 3 bases, leaving 11 bases between the germline ends. DNA for the CDR3: TGTGCCAGCAGTTTACGAGACGGAATCTACGAGCAGTACTTC. Amino acid sequence: CASSLRDGIYEQYF.

This clonotype was recorded many times. The chain combines TRBV2 with TRBJ2-7; no clear D. Between the trimmed V and J ends, which lost 1 base and 3 bases, there was a span of 10 bases. Germline V gene sequence: CDR1 SNHLY, CDR2 FYNNEI. The CDR3 is made up of 14 amino acids. The CDR3 region has the DNA TGTGCCAGCAGTGAAGGGGTGGGCTTCTACGAGCAGTACTTC. Translation: CASSEGVGFYEQYF.

This clonotype was seen many times. This sequence joins TRBV9 and TRBJ2-1; unclear D gene. Trimming took 4 bases from V and 3 from J, leaving 8 bases between them. CDR1 is SGDLS, CDR2 YYNGEE, per germline. This CDR3 is 13 amino acids long. The CDR3 sequence is CASSPHLYNEQFF. The CDR3 bases are TGTGCCAGCAGCCCACATCTCTACAATGAGCAGTTCTTC.

This clonotype was seen many times. The chain carries TRBV10-2 and TRBJ1-5; possibly TRBD1 for D (5 bases). The CDR3 sequence is 13 residues long. V lost 6 bases and J lost 4, with 10 bases in between. Germline V gene data show CDR1 as WSHSY and CDR2 as SAAADI. The CDR3 loop reads CASREGFNQPQHF. The CDR3 DNA is TGCGCCAGCAGGGAGGGGTTTAATCAGCCCCAGCATTTT.

This clonotype has only a few counts. The CDR3 region has the DNA TGCAGTGTCCCTTGGACAGGGGGAAGCTATGGCTACACCTTC. Translating gives CSVPWTGGSYGYTF. This chain joins TRBV20-1 and TRBJ1-2; TRBD1 aligns across 10 bases. Germline values: CDR1 DFQATT, CDR2 SNEGSKA (reference sequence). The CDR3 sequence is 14 residues long. The V and J ends lost 7 bases and 4 bases, in that order; junction bases with no gene match: 9.

This clonotype was observed many times. The chain combines TRBV3-1 with TRBJ2-7, with a tentative D call TRBD1 (5 bases). CDR1 and CDR2 from the germline V gene are LGHDT and YNNKEL (reference sequence). V was clipped by 0 bases and J by 5 bases, with 14 bases between them. The CDR3 contains 15 residues. CDR3 amino acids: CASSQDFSSGNEQYF. The DNA of the CDR3 is TGTGCCAGCAGCCAAGATTTTTCGTCAGGGAACGAGCAGTACTTC.

The chain combines TRBV20-1 with TRBJ2-1; 10 bases agree with TRBD2. Germline lookup yields CDR1 DFQATT and CDR2 SNEGSKA (reference sequence). V trimming: 3 bases; J trimming: 3 bases; junction bases outside the gene matches: 23. The CDR3 consists of 21 residues. CDR3 nucleotide sequence: TGCAGTGCTAGTGAGGGGGGGGCTAGCGGGAGTATTGTGAGGCTCTACAATGAGCAGTTCTTC. Translated: CSASEGGASGSIVRLYNEQFF.

V and J are TRBV19 and TRBJ2-7; D call uncertain. Germline CDR1 reads LNHDA; CDR2 reads SQIVND (reference sequence). The CDR3 extends over 16 amino acids. Between the trimmed V and J ends, which lost 5 bases and 0 bases, there was a span of 17 bases. CDR3 loop: CASSPAADGDSYEQYF. CDR3 coding DNA: TGTGCCAGTAGTCCGGCCGCTGACGGAGACTCCTACGAGCAGTACTTC.

This clonotype was seen many times. J is TRBJ2-5 and V is TRBV19, with D perhaps matching TRBD2 (6 bases). Germline CDR1 and CDR2: LNHDA and SQIVND (reference sequence). The V and J ends lost 8 bases and 2 bases respectively, with 15 bases between them. This CDR3 has 14 amino acids. The CDR3: CASRGVGGQETQYF. The DNA for the CDR3 is TGTGCCAGTCGTGGGGTCGGGGGACAAGAGACCCAGTACTTC.